The sequence of this T cell receptor (beta chain) was determined in a study of cytomegalovirus exposure and HLA in healthy donors. Both 60 Vbeta primers and 13 Jbeta primers went into the PCR. This table comes from immunoSEQ multiplex PCR, and its TCRdb copy is limited to in-frame clones, with some not included. This sample has about 110,000 clones, with approximately 80% found just once. This clone was seen only a few times. V lost 7 bases, J lost 11 bases, and 18 bases lay in between. Germline values: CDR1 SGHRS, CDR2 YFSETQ. There are 12 residues in the CDR3. Specimen: PBMCs. The chain joins TRBV5-1 to TRBJ1-1, with D perhaps TRBD1 (5 bases). The receptor was derived from a man aged 30-40 years in good health and CMV-seronegative. This CDR3 reads CASVSGGMTAFF. Written as DNA, the CDR3 is TGCGCCAGCGTTTCGGGGGGGATGACGGCTTTCTTT.